This record looks at one T cell receptor (beta chain) sequence and its context. Antigen specificity is unknown. This specimen comes from a study of regulatory dendritic cells for organ transplantation. Sequencing was performed with immunoSEQ multiplex PCR; in TCRdb, only in-frame clones are kept and a portion is missing. This sample has roughly 35,000 clones, with 70% to 90% found just once. CD4+ or CD8+ T cells were sorted as naive CD45RA+ or memory CD45RO+. General study results and limits: Memory T cells were less diverse than naive, with memory CD8+ most oligoclonal. Among resting subsets, memory CD8+ cells contained the most alloreactive clonotypes.

The CDR3 consists of 15 residues. After removal of 2 bases from V and 4 bases from J, the junction contained 6 bases not matched to a gene. CDR1 is SGHNT, CDR2 YYREEE, per germline (reference sequence). The chain combines TRBV5-4 with TRBJ2-1, with TRBD1 matching over 7 bases. The source of this sequence is a human donor in good health. The material sequenced was naive CD4+ T cells from blood. The subset was: CD45RA+ naive T cells. The CDR3 protein is CASSLTGANYNEQFF. For the CDR3, the DNA is TGTGCCAGCAGCTTAACAGGGGCGAATTACAATGAGCAGTTCTTC.